The 13 T cell receptor beta chains below were found in one sample sequenced in a study of cytomegalovirus exposure and HLA in healthy donors. It was with 60 Vbeta and 13 Jbeta primers that the PCR ran. Sequenced by immunoSEQ multiplex PCR; TCRdb stores in-frame clones only, minus some. Of about 130,000 clones listed, over 60% are singletons. Sequencing input: PBMCs. Every receptor here comes from a woman aged 60-70 years in good health and CMV-seronegative.

A word on this clone: An end of the junction differs from the germline gene, which may be a read error. V usage is TRBV7-9 and J usage is TRBJ1-4; D may be TRBD1 (6 bases). CDR3 size: 15 residues. Per germline, CDR1 SEHNR and CDR2 FQNEAQ (reference sequence). In DNA, the CDR3 is TGTTCCAGCACCCCCTCCAGAACAGGGTATGAAAAACTGTTTTTT. Translation: CSSTPSRTGYEKLFF.

The CDR3 sequence: CASSEYGTGVLRKETQYF. The CDR3 DNA is TGTGCCAGCAGTGAATACGGTACAGGGGTTCTCCGTAAAGAGACCCAGTACTTC. The chain carries TRBV25-1 and TRBJ2-5; 7 bases match TRBD1. Germline CDR1 MGHDK, CDR2 SYGVNS. Trimming at V came to 0 bases and at J to 3 bases, leaving 13 bases not matched to a gene. The CDR3 runs 18 residues.

The chain links TRBV7-6 to TRBJ2-1; TRBD1 matches at 12 bases. The ends lost 2 bases at V and 6 bases at J; junction bases unmatched: 11. Per the germline V gene, CDR1 is SGHVS and CDR2 is FNYEAQ. This CDR3 spans 18 amino acids. The CDR3 loop reads CASSLKWDRGLGINEQFF. The CDR3, as DNA: TGTGCCAGCAGCTTAAAATGGGACAGGGGGCTGGGAATCAATGAGCAGTTCTTC. Full variable domain (outside the CDR3, taken from reference TRBV7-6 and TRBJ2-1): GAGVSQSPRYKVTKRGQDVALRCDPISGHVSLYWYRQALGQGPEFLTYFNYEAQQDKSGLPNDRFSAERPEGSISTLTIQRTEQRDSAMYRCASSLKWDRGLGINEQFFGPGTRLTVL.

This chain connects TRBV7-8 to TRBJ1-2; D unresolved. Germline V CDR1 and CDR2: SGHVS, FQNEAQ. The CDR3 loop spans 15 amino acids. The ends were cut back, 5 bases at V and 5 bases at J, with 18 bases in the middle. The CDR3 protein is CASSPREGGTYGYTF. For the CDR3, the DNA is TGTGCCAGCAGCCCTCGGGAGGGCGGTACTTATGGCTACACCTTC.

This clone showed up just once. This sequence joins TRBV5-1 and TRBJ2-5; 8 bases map to TRBD2. V lost 0 bases and J lost 5; bases outside the gene matches: 3. Germline lookup yields CDR1 SGHRS and CDR2 YFSETQ. CDR3 length: 14 residues. CDR3 in DNA: TGCGCCAGCAGCTTGGGACTAGCGACCGAGACCCAGTACTTC. Protein sequence: CASSLGLATETQYF. The whole variable domain, remainder taken from reference TRBV5-1 and TRBJ2-5, is KAGVTQTPRYLIKTRGQQVTLSCSPISGHRSVSWYQQTPGQGLQFLFEYFSETQRNKGNFPGRFSGRQFSNSRSEMNVSTLELGDSALYLCASSLGLATETQYFGPGTRLLVL.

The J gene is TRBJ1-5, the V gene TRBV27; D might be TRBD1 (6 bases). CDR3 size: 13 residues. Trimming took 6 bases from V and 5 from J, leaving 11 bases between them. Germline V gene sequence: CDR1 MNHEY, CDR2 SMNVEV (reference sequence). CDR3 bases: TGTGCCAGCAGCGACAGGACCCATCAGCCCCAGCATTTT. Its translation is CASSDRTHQPQHF.

A few counts support this clone. This chain links TRBV6-5 with TRBJ1-1; D perhaps matches TRBD1 (5 bases). V shed 5 bases and J shed 5 bases, with 18 bases lying between them. The CDR3 is made up of 15 amino acids. Germline CDR1 reads MNHEY; CDR2 reads SVGAGI. CDR3 sequence: CASSGAGSLRTEAFF. The CDR3 DNA follows: TGTGCCAGCAGTGGGGCTGGCAGTCTAAGGACTGAAGCTTTCTTT.

This clone was picked up a small number of times. The gene calls are TRBV28 and TRBJ2-2, with TRBD1 matching over 10 bases. V shed 6 bases, J shed 0 bases, and the junction held 4 bases outside the gene matches. This CDR3 has 16 amino acids. Germline CDR1 reads MDHEN; CDR2 reads SYDVKM. CDR3 protein: CASSPGTGANTGELFF. DNA of the CDR3: TGTGCCAGCAGCCCCGGGACAGGGGCGAACACCGGGGAGCTGTTTTTT.

This chain uses TRBV5-1 with TRBJ1-2; possible D gene TRBD1, 6 bases. From germline, CDR1 is SGHRS and CDR2 YFSETQ. V was clipped by 7 bases and J by 6 bases, with 19 bases between them. The CDR3 runs 14 residues. CDR3 region: CASGEITGRDGYTF. The CDR3 DNA follows: TGCGCCAGCGGGGAGATAACAGGGCGGGATGGCTACACCTTC.

The rearrangement uses TRBV28 and TRBJ1-1; D uncertain. The V and J ends lost 5 bases and 1 base respectively, with 11 bases between them. In germline, CDR1 is MDHEN, CDR2 SYDVKM. There are 14 residues in the CDR3. The CDR3 reads CASSPPRENTEAFF. Here the CDR3 DNA reads TGTGCCAGCAGTCCCCCCCGGGAGAACACTGAAGCTTTCTTT.

To note about this clone: Mismatch with germline at one junction end may stem from a read error. The chain employs TRBV11-1 and TRBJ1-6, with 7 positions matching TRBD1. The germline V gene has CDR1 SGHAT and CDR2 FQDESV (reference sequence). The length of the CDR3 is 14 residues. The chain's CDR3 is CASRLGGGNSPLHF. CDR3 DNA sequence: TGTGCCAGCAGGTTAGGGGGCGGTAATTCACCCCTCCACTTT.

This chain uses TRBV30 with TRBJ1-3; 9 bases are a match to TRBD1. The germline CDR1 and CDR2 sequences are GTSNPN and SVGIG (reference sequence). The CDR3 loop spans 21 amino acids. The V and J ends lost 0 bases and 0 bases, in that order; junction bases with no gene match: 18. CDR3 sequence (DNA): TGTGCCTGGAGTGTAAGTGTCGGGACAGGGAAGAATTACCCCTCTGGAAACACCATATATTTT. Amino acids: CAWSVSVGTGKNYPSGNTIYF. The whole variable domain, filled in from reference TRBV30 and TRBJ1-3, reads SQTIHQWPATLVQPVGSPLSLECTVEGTSNPNLYWYRQAAGRGLQLLFYSVGIGQISSEVPQNLSASRPQDRQFILSSKKLLLSDSGFYLCAWSVSVGTGKNYPSGNTIYFGEGSWLTVV.

V and J are TRBV13 and TRBJ1-5; weak D call: TRBD1 (5 bases). Deletions cut 5 bases from V and 2 bases from J, with 7 bases between. Germline V lookup: CDR1 PRHDT, CDR2 FYEKMQ (reference sequence). The CDR3 runs to 13 residues. CDR3 loop: CASSGGGNQPQHF. As DNA, the CDR3 is TGTGCCAGCAGCGGGGGGGGCAATCAGCCCCAGCATTTT.